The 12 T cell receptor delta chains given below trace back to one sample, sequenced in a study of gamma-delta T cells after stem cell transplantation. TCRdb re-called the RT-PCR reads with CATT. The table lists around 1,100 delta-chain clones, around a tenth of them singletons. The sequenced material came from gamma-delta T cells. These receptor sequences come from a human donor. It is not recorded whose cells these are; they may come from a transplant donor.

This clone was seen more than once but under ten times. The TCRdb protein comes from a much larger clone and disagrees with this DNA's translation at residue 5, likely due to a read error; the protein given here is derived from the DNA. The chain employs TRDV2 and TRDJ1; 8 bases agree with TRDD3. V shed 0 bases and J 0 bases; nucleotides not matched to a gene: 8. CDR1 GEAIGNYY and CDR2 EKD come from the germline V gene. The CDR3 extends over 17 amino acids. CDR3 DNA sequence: TGTGCCTGTGACACCCTTGGTGGGGGATCATACACCGATAAACTCATCTTT. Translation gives CACDTLGGGSYTDKLIF.

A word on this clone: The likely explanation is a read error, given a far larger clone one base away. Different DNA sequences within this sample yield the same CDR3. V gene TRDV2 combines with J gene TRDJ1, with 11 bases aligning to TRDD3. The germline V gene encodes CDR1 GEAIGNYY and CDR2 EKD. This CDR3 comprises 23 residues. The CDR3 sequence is CACDLLLGDNTPNTGHYTDKLIF. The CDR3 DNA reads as TGTGCCTGTGACTTGTTACTGGGGGATAATACCCCGAATACCGGGCATTACACTGATAAACTCATCTTT.

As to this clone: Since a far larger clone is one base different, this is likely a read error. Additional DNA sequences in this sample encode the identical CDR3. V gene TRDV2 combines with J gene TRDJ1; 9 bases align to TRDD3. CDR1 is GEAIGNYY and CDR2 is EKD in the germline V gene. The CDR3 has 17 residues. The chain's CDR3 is CACDTAEGDTYTDKLIF. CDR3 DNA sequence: TGTGCCTGTGACACCGCCGAGGGGGATACCTACACTGATAAACTCATCTTT.

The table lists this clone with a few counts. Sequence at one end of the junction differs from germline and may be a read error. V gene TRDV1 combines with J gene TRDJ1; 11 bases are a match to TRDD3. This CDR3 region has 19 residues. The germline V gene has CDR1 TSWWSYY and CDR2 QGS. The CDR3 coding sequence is TGTGCTATTGGGTCGAAGGGACTCTGGGGGATACTTGACACCGATAAACTCATCTTT. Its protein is CAIGSKGLWGILDTDKLIF.

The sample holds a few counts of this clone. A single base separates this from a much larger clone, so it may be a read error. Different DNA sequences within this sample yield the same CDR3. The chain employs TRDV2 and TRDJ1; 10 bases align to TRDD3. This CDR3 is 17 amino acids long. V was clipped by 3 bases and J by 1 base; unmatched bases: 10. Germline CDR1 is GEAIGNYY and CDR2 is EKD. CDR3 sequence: CACDALLGDKPTDKLIF. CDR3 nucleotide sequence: TGTGCCTGTGACGCCCTTCTGGGGGATAAACCCACCGATAAACTCATCTTT.

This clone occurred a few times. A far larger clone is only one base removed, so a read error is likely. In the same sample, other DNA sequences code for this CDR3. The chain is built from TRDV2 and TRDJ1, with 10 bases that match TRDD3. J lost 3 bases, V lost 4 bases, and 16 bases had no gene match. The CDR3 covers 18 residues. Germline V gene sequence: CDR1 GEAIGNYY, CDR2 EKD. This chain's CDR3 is CACDSLQTGGYAPDKLIF. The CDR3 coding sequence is TGTGCCTGTGATAGCCTTCAAACCGGGGGATACGCTCCCGATAAACTCATCTTT.

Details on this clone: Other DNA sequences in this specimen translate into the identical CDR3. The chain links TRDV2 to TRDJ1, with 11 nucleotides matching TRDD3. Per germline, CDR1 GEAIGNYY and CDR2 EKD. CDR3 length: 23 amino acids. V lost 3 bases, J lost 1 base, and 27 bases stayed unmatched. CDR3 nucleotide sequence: TGTGCCTGTGACCTGTTACTGGGGGATAATACCCCGAATACCGGGCATTCCACCGATAAACTCATCTTT. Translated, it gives CACDLLLGDNTPNTGHSTDKLIF.

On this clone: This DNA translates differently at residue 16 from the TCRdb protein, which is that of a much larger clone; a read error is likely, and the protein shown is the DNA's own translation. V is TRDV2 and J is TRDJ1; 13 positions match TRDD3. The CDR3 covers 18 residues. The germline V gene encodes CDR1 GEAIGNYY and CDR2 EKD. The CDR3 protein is CACDSLQTGGYAPDKHIF. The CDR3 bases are TGTGCCTGTGATAGCCTTCAAACTGGGGGATACGCTCCCGATAAACACATCTTT.

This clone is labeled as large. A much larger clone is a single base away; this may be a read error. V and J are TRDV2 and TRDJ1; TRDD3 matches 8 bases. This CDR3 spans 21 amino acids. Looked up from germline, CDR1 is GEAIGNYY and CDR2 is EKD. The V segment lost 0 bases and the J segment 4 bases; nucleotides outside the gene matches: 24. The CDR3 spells CACDTVPGGTSLYPGGDKLIF. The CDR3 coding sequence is TGTGCCTGTGACACCGTGCCTGGGGGAACTTCCCTCTACCCGGGAGGCGATAAACTCATCTTT.

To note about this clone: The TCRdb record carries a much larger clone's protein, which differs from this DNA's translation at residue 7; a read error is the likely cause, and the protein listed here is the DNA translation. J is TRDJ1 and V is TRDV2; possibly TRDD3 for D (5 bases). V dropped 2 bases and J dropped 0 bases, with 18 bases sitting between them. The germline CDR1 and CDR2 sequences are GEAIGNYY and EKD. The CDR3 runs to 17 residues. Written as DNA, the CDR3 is TGTGCCTGTGACAGACTGGAGGACCGAAGGGACACCGATAAACTCATCTTT. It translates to CACDRLEDRRDTDKLIF.

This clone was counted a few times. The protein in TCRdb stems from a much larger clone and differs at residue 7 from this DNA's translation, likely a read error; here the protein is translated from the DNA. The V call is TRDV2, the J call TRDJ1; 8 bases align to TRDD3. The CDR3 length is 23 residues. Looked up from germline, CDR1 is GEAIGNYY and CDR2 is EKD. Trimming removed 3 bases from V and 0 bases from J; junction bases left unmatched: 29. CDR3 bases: TGTGCCTGTGACTTGTTACGGGGGGATAATACCCCGAATACCGGGCATTACACCGATAAACTCATCTTT. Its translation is CACDLLRGDNTPNTGHYTDKLIF.

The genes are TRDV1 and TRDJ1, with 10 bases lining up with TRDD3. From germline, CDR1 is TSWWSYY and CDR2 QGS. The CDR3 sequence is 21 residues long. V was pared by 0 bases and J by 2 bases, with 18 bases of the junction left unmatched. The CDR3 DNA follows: TGTGCTCTTGGGGAACTCCCTCGAGGTGGGGGATACCTCCCGGGGACCGATAAACTCATCTTT. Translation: CALGELPRGGGYLPGTDKLIF.